Below are 11 T cell receptor beta chains sequenced from a single sample in a study of blood T cell repertoires in COVID-19. TCRdb's table, derived via immunoSEQ multiplex PCR, lists solely in-frame clones and lacks some. The sample contains more than 150,000 clones, about 87% of which appear only once. Sequencing was performed on peripheral blood. The receptor set was obtained from a woman younger than 35 who had recovered from COVID-19.

The chain links TRBV18 to TRBJ1-6; 10 bases fit TRBD1. Per germline, CDR1 KGHSH and CDR2 LQKENI. Germline trimming cut 4 bases from V and 9 bases from J; bases unmatched to any gene: 6. The CDR3 has 15 amino acids. This chain's CDR3 is CASSQGQGEGSPLHF. The CDR3, as DNA: TGTGCCAGCTCACAAGGACAGGGGGAGGGTTCACCCCTCCACTTT.

This chain links TRBV4-1 with TRBJ1-2, with 7 positions matching TRBD1. The germline V gene encodes CDR1 MGHRA and CDR2 YSYEKL. This CDR3 spans 19 amino acids. With 0 bases clipped from V and 4 bases from J, the junction kept 17 bases outside the gene matches. The CDR3 DNA reads as TGCGCCAGCAGCCAAGATTCCCAGATCTTGACAGGGCGTCGCTATGGCTACACCTTC. Protein sequence: CASSQDSQILTGRRYGYTF.

The chain couples TRBV7-3 to TRBJ1-1; a possible D gene is TRBD1 (5 bases). V lost 0 bases to trimming and J lost 4 bases, with 9 bases between them. The CDR3 is made up of 14 amino acids. Germline assignment: CDR1 SGHTA and CDR2 FQGTGA. CDR3 coding DNA: TGTGCCAGCAGCTTAACTGGGGGAGGCACTGAAGCTTTCTTT. Encoded protein: CASSLTGGGTEAFF.

This chain joins TRBV29-1 and TRBJ1-1, with 8 bases identical to TRBD1. J gave up 5 bases and V 3 bases, and 8 bases lay outside the gene matches. Germline values: CDR1 SQVTM, CDR2 ANQGSEA. The length of the CDR3 is 14 residues. This chain's CDR3 is CSVERQGPWTEAFF. CDR3 sequence (DNA): TGCAGCGTTGAGAGACAGGGGCCGTGGACTGAAGCTTTCTTT.

The V call is TRBV6-6, the J call TRBJ2-1; no clear D gene. Germline-derived CDR1 and CDR2 are MNHNY and SVGAGI (reference sequence). The V and J ends lost 2 bases and 8 bases respectively, with 4 bases between them. The CDR3 is 11 amino acids. CDR3 sequence reads: CASSYRDEQFF. In DNA, the CDR3 is TGTGCCAGCAGTTACCGGGATGAGCAGTTCTTC.

The CDR3 bases are TGCGCCAGCAGCCAAGATGGAAGGCGGGGGGGCCAGTACTTC. Translation gives CASSQDGRRGGQYF. The J gene is TRBJ2-5, the V gene TRBV4-3; 9 positions match TRBD2. The CDR3 covers 14 residues. V shed 0 bases and J 10 bases; nucleotides not matched to a gene: 6. Germline V gene lookup returns CDR1 LGHNA and CDR2 YSLEER.

The CDR3: CASIRGGADTQYF. Written as DNA, the CDR3 is TGTGCCAGCATTAGGGGGGGAGCAGATACGCAGTATTTT. This sequence joins TRBV6-6 and TRBJ2-3; tentative D call: TRBD2 (7 bases). The CDR3 covers 13 residues. Trimming took 7 bases from V and 4 from J, leaving 12 bases between them. The germline gives CDR1 MNHNY, CDR2 SVGAGI (reference sequence).

The chain recombines TRBV5-1 with TRBJ1-1; perhaps TRBD1 as D (5 bases). V lost 4 bases and J 1 base, leaving 17 bases between the germline ends. The CDR3 length is 16 residues. Germline CDR1 SGHRS, CDR2 YFSETQ. The CDR3 coding sequence is TGCGCCAGCAGCCCCTCAACCAGGGAAAGGAACACTGAAGCTTTCTTT. Translated, it gives CASSPSTRERNTEAFF.

V and J are TRBV9 and TRBJ1-4, with D possibly matching TRBD1 (5 bases). The germline V and J ends were trimmed by 3 bases and 8 bases, with 20 bases remaining between them. The CDR3 spans 16 residues. Looked up from germline, CDR1 is SGDLS and CDR2 is YYNGEE. As DNA, the CDR3 is TGTGCCAGCAGCGGCCCTCTCAGTGGGGGGGAAGAAAAACTGTTTTTT. Its translation: CASSGPLSGGEEKLFF.

Details on this clone: Mismatch with germline at one junction end may stem from a read error. The chain couples TRBV23-1 to TRBJ1-1, with a weak D call TRBD1 (5 bases). TRBV23-1 qualifies as an ORF whose function is uncertain. The length of the CDR3 is 16 residues. The CDR3 protein is CASRQSLGDLNTEAFF. CDR3 DNA sequence: TGCGCCAGCAGGCAATCCCTAGGGGACTTGAACACTGAAGCTTTCTTT.

This clone was seen once. This chain links TRBV29-1 with TRBJ1-2; no firm D call. The germline gives CDR1 SQVTM, CDR2 ANQGSEA. This CDR3 comprises 13 residues. V lost 3 bases, J lost 4 bases, and 12 bases lay in between. DNA of the CDR3: TGCAGCGTTGAGGCCACCCGGGGCTATGGCTACACCTTC. This gives the protein CSVEATRGYGYTF.